This T cell receptor (beta chain) was retrieved from a study of blood T cell repertoires in COVID-19. For the study at large: COVID-19 samples from acute and convalescent phases originated in the United States, Italy and Spain. T cells, B-cell-depleted T cells, or PBMCs supplied cDNA or gDNA.

Germline loops: CDR1 MNHEY, CDR2 SVGEGT. Trimming pared 4 bases from V and 4 bases from J, leaving 11 bases between. The CDR3 has 13 amino acids. This clone has only a few counts. In the study's own analysis: Quantification of nucleated cells was approximated via reference gene primer amplification. Assay used: immunoSEQ multiplex PCR; TCRdb lists only in-frame clones, some missing. V, J and clone size are those of that table, while D and trimming were read from the DNA. The repertoire has about 230,000 clones, around four fifths of them found once; the top ten carry 2% to 3%. The rearrangement links TRBV6-2 or TRBV6-3 to TRBJ2-7, with D possibly matching TRBD1 (5 bases). The sample was peripheral blood. This TCR derives from a woman aged 65 to 85 with active or convalescent COVID-19. CDR3 residues: CASSSFDSYEQYF. CDR3 DNA: TGTGCCAGCAGTTCCTTTGACAGTTACGAGCAGTACTTC.